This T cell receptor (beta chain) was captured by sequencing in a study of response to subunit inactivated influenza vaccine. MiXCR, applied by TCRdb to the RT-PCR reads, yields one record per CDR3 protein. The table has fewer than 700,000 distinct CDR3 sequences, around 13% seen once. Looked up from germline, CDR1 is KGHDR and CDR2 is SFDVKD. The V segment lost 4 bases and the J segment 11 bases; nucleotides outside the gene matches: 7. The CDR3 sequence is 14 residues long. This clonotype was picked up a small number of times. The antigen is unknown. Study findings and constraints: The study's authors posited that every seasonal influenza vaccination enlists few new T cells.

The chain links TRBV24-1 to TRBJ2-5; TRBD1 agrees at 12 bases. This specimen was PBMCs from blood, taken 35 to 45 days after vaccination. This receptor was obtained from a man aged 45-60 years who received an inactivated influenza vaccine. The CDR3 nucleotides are TGTGCCACCAGTGACCTGATGGGACAGGGGGCTCAGTACTTC. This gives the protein CATSDLMGQGAQYF.